Listed here are 21 T cell receptor beta chains from one sample, sequenced in a study of cytomegalovirus exposure and HLA in healthy donors. Amplification used 60 Vbeta primers and 13 Jbeta primers. Generated by immunoSEQ multiplex PCR, the TCRdb table keeps only in-frame clones and is missing some. The data show 50,000 to 60,000 clones, 75% to 85% seen once. Specimen: PBMCs. The origin of the receptors is a female donor in good health and CMV-seronegative.

The rearrangement links TRBV5-1 to TRBJ2-5; 8 bases are shared with TRBD1. The junction had 2 bases not matched to a gene; V was cut back by 3 bases and J by 4 bases. The CDR3 is 13 amino acids. The germline V gene has CDR1 SGHRS and CDR2 YFSETQ. DNA for the CDR3: TGCGCCAGCAGCTCCGGACAGGGAGAGACCCAGTACTTC. Protein: CASSSGQGETQYF.

The rearrangement uses TRBV6-1 and TRBJ2-4, with TRBD2 matching 10 bases. The CDR3 runs to 13 residues. J gave up 7 bases and V 7 bases, and 4 bases lay outside the gene matches. CDR1 is MNHNS and CDR2 is SASEGT in the germline V gene. This chain's CDR3 is CASTPGLANIQYF. DNA for the CDR3: TGTGCCAGCACCCCGGGACTAGCGAACATTCAGTACTTC.

This clone was observed once. V and J are TRBV6-6 and TRBJ2-1; D possibly corresponds to TRBD2 (6 bases). Germline loops: CDR1 MNHNY, CDR2 SVGAGI (reference sequence). The ends were cut back, 11 bases at V and 6 bases at J, with 20 bases in the middle. This CDR3 has 14 residues. The DNA for the CDR3 is TGTGCCGGATCCCCCGGGACTGAGATCAATGAGCAGTTCTTC. Translated: CAGSPGTEINEQFF.

The rearrangement uses TRBV4-2 and TRBJ2-1; 12 nucleotides line up with TRBD2. The ends lost 4 bases at V and 9 bases at J; junction bases unmatched: 10. Germline-derived CDR1 and CDR2 are LGHNA and YNFKEQ. CDR3 length equals 16 residues. CDR3 protein: CASSLLPSGGAGEQFF. Here the CDR3 DNA reads TGTGCCAGCAGCCTCCTACCTAGCGGGGGGGCGGGTGAGCAGTTCTTC.

The V gene is TRBV11-2, the J gene TRBJ1-2, with 9 bases matching TRBD1. Trimming removed 5 bases from V and 1 base from J; junction bases left unmatched: 8. The CDR3 spans 16 residues. Germline-derived CDR1 and CDR2 are SGHAT and FQNNGV. CDR3 coding DNA: TGTGCCAGCAGCCGTCTGGGGGACAGGGTTAACTATGGCTACACCTTC. Amino acid sequence: CASSRLGDRVNYGYTF.

Only a few counts were recorded for this clone. This chain links TRBV6-1 with TRBJ2-7; 9 nucleotides line up with TRBD2. From germline, CDR1 is MNHNS and CDR2 SASEGT. V lost 5 bases to trimming and J lost 1 base; unmatched junction nucleotides: 6. The CDR3 spans 15 residues. This chain's CDR3 is CASSPSGGPSYEQYF. CDR3 in DNA: TGTGCCAGCAGTCCGAGCGGGGGGCCTTCCTACGAGCAGTACTTC.

The chain recombines TRBV2 with TRBJ2-5; 11 bases map to TRBD2. The V gene end was trimmed by 2 bases and the J gene end by 7 bases; junction bases not matched to a gene: 12. Germline V gene lookup returns CDR1 SNHLY and CDR2 FYNNEI. The length of the CDR3 is 17 residues. The CDR3 DNA reads TGTGCCAGCAGTGAATTGGGTGGGACTAGCGGCCCTGGGACCCAGTACTTC. This gives the protein CASSELGGTSGPGTQYF.

The chain carries TRBV19 and TRBJ1-1; D gene uncertain. The CDR3 has 12 residues. V was cut by 10 bases and J by 1 base, with 10 bases left in between. CDR1 LNHDA and CDR2 SQIVND come from the germline V gene (reference sequence). The CDR3: CATLTPNTEAFF. For the CDR3, the DNA is TGTGCCACCTTGACACCGAACACTGAAGCTTTCTTT.

This clone was observed a handful of times. This chain joins TRBV28 and TRBJ1-4; possible D gene TRBD1, 6 bases. The CDR3 is made up of 17 amino acids. Germline CDR1 and CDR2: MDHEN and SYDVKM. V was pared by 7 bases and J by 7 bases, with 25 bases between. The CDR3 spells CASMNSSRTGTREKLFF. The CDR3 DNA sequence: TGTGCCAGCATGAATTCATCCCGAACAGGGACCCGTGAAAAACTGTTTTTT.

The J gene is TRBJ1-1, the V gene TRBV27, with D possibly matching TRBD1 (6 bases). Trimming removed 5 bases at V and 1 base at J, with 11 bases between. The V gene's germline CDR1 is MNHEY and CDR2 SMNVEV (reference sequence). The CDR3 extends over 14 amino acids. CDR3 region: CASSLTTGNTEAFF. The DNA of the CDR3 is TGTGCCAGCAGTCTTACGACAGGGAACACTGAAGCTTTCTTT.

The chain employs TRBV7-9 and TRBJ2-7; TRBD1 matches 10 bases. Per germline, CDR1 SEHNR and CDR2 FQNEAQ (reference sequence). With V trimmed by 6 bases and J by 4 bases, 3 bases remained unmatched. The CDR3 totals 13 residues. The CDR3 protein is CASRTGGSYEQYF. The DNA for the CDR3 is TGTGCCAGCAGGACAGGGGGCTCGTACGAGCAGTACTTC.

The chain links TRBV15 to TRBJ1-2, with 9 bases aligning to TRBD1. Losses at the gene ends were 2 bases for V and 4 bases for J; bases not matched to a gene: 5. CDR1 and CDR2 from the germline V gene are LNHNV and YYDKDF (reference sequence). This CDR3 is built from 15 residues. The CDR3 reads CATSRPDRGAYGYTF. In nucleotides, the CDR3 is TGTGCCACCAGCAGACCGGACAGGGGTGCCTATGGCTACACCTTC. The full variable domain, rest sourced from reference TRBV15 and TRBJ1-2, is DAMVIQNPRYQVTQFGKPVTLSCSQTLNHNVMYWYQQKSSQAPKLLFHYYDKDFNNEADTPDNFQSRRPNTSFCFLDIRSPGLGDTAMYLCATSRPDRGAYGYTFGSGTRLTVV.

In its sample, this clone was seen a few times. Different DNA sequences within this sample yield the same CDR3. The chain uses TRBV4-1 and TRBJ1-1; TRBD1 agrees at 9 bases. Germline CDR1 and CDR2: MGHRA and YSYEKL. The V and J ends lost 2 bases and 4 bases, in that order; junction bases with no gene match: 8. The CDR3 totals 16 residues. The CDR3 DNA is TGCGCCAGCAGCCAAAGGGCGGGACAGGGAGGCACTGAAGCTTTCTTT. Translated: CASSQRAGQGGTEAFF.

The chain is built from TRBV5-5 and TRBJ2-7; D perhaps matches TRBD1 (6 bases). This CDR3 is 17 amino acids long. V gave up 2 bases and J gave up 2 bases, with 20 bases separating them. Germline CDR1 reads SGHKS; CDR2 reads YYEKEE (reference sequence). In DNA form, the CDR3 reads TGTGCCAGCAGCTTTTGGGGTAGACAGGAAACCGCCTACGAGCAGTACTTC. Translation: CASSFWGRQETAYEQYF.

V gene TRBV7-8 combines with J gene TRBJ1-1, with D possibly matching TRBD1 (5 bases). V lost 3 bases, J lost 3 bases, and 8 bases lay in between. The CDR3 has 13 residues. Germline V gives CDR1 SGHVS, CDR2 FQNEAQ. This CDR3 reads CASSFTGYTEAFF. The CDR3 DNA reads as TGTGCCAGCAGCTTCACAGGATACACTGAAGCTTTCTTT. Drawing the rest from reference TRBV7-8 and TRBJ1-1, the complete variable domain is GAGVSQSPRYKVAKRGQDVALRCDPISGHVSLFWYQQALGQGPEFLTYFQNEAQLDKSGLPSDRFFAERPEGSVSTLKIQRTQQEDSAVYLCASSFTGYTEAFFGQGTRLTVV.

The chain links TRBV20-1 to TRBJ2-7; D is possibly TRBD2 (5 bases). Germline CDR1 DFQATT, CDR2 SNEGSKA (reference sequence). The CDR3 contains 11 residues. The V end was cut by 6 bases, the J end by 6 bases, with 12 bases between. The CDR3 bases are TGCAGTGCCCACCGGGCGGGCGAGCAGTACTTC. Residues: CSAHRAGEQYF.

The chain combines TRBV19 with TRBJ2-7; tentatively, D is TRBD1 (5 bases). Germline assignment: CDR1 LNHDA and CDR2 SQIVND (reference sequence). The CDR3 has 14 amino acids. The germline V and J ends were trimmed by 4 bases and 1 base, with 11 bases remaining between them. The DNA of the CDR3 is TGTGCCAGTAGTACAACGACAGATTCCTACGAGCAGTACTTC. This encodes CASSTTTDSYEQYF.

The chain employs TRBV5-1 and TRBJ2-1, with 7 bases lining up with TRBD1. Germline loops: CDR1 SGHRS, CDR2 YFSETQ. The trim removed 0 bases at V and 2 bases at J, leaving 8 bases unmatched. The CDR3 is 17 residues long. The CDR3: CASSLDKVTGTYNEQFF. The CDR3 DNA reads TGCGCCAGCAGCTTGGATAAGGTGACAGGGACCTACAATGAGCAGTTCTTC. The full variable domain, rest sourced from reference TRBV5-1 and TRBJ2-1, is KAGVTQTPRYLIKTRGQQVTLSCSPISGHRSVSWYQQTPGQGLQFLFEYFSETQRNKGNFPGRFSGRQFSNSRSEMNVSTLELGDSALYLCASSLDKVTGTYNEQFFGPGTRLTVL.

The rearrangement joins TRBV7-9 to TRBJ1-1; D is undetermined. Germline CDR1 reads SEHNR; CDR2 reads FQNEAQ (reference sequence). This CDR3 region has 14 residues. V dropped 5 bases and J dropped 4 bases, with 14 bases sitting between them. CDR3 coding DNA: TGTGCCAGCAGCCCGGGGTGGCGGGGCACTGAAGCTTTCTTT. Residues: CASSPGWRGTEAFF.

This chain connects TRBV11-3 to TRBJ2-1; 8 bases are shared with TRBD1. Germline loops: CDR1 SGHNT, CDR2 YENEEA. The CDR3 runs to 14 residues. Losses at the gene ends were 5 bases for V and 5 bases for J; bases not matched to a gene: 5. The CDR3 DNA sequence: TGTGCCAGCAGCCAGACAGGGGCCCACAATGAGCAGTTCTTC. Its translation: CASSQTGAHNEQFF.

This clone was seen a few times. The V and J genes are TRBV4-1 and TRBJ2-2; D remains ambiguous. The CDR3 is 17 amino acids. Trimming took 0 bases from V and 0 from J, leaving 11 bases between them. CDR1 is MGHRA, CDR2 YSYEKL, per germline. In nucleotides, the CDR3 is TGCGCCAGCAGCCAAGATCGTGAACGCGCGAACACCGGGGAGCTGTTTTTT. Translated: CASSQDRERANTGELFF.